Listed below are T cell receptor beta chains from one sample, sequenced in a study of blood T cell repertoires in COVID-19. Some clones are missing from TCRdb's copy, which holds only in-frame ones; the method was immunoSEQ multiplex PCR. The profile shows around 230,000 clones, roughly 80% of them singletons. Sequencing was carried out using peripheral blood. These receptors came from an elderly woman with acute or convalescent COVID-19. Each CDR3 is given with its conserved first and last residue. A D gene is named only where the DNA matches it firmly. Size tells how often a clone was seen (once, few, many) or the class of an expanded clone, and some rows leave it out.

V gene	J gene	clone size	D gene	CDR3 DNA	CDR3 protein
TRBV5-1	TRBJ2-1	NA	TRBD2	TGCGCCAGCAGCGAACGACTAGCGGGAGGGTACAATGAGCAGTTCTTC	CASSERLAGGYNEQFF
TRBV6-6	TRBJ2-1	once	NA	TGTGCCAGCAGTTATAACCCCAGGAACAATGAGCAGTTCTTC	CASSYNPRNNEQFF
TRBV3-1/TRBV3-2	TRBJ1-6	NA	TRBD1	TGTGCCAGCAGCCTCAGGACAGGTATTGCCGGAGCCCTCCACTTT	CASSLRTGIAGALHF
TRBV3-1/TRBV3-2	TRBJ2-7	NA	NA	TGTGCCAGCAGCCAAATGGGGGGGCCCTACTACGAGCAGTACTTC	CASSQMGGPYYEQYF
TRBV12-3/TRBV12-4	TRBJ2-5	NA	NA	TGTGCCAGCAGTTTAGGTCTACAAGAGACCCAGTACTTC	CASSLGLQETQYF
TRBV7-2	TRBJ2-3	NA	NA	TGTGCCAGCAGCTTCAGGGGGGCAGATACGCAGTATTTT	CASSFRGADTQYF
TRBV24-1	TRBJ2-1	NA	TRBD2	TGTGCCACCAGTGATTCCTTAGTTCGGGGGACTAGCGGGGCCTACAATGAGCAGTTCTTC	CATSDSLVRGTSGAYNEQFF
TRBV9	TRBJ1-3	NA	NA	TGTGCCAGCAGCCCCCCCTTGGACAGCTCTGGAAACACCATATATTTT	CASSPPLDSSGNTIYF
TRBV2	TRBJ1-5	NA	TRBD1	TGTGCCAGCAGTTTCGACAGGGGTCATCAGCCCCAGCATTTT	CASSFDRGHQPQHF
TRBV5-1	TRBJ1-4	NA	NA	TGCGCCAGCAGCTTAGGACAGCCTAATGAAAAACTGTTTTTT	CASSLGQPNEKLFF
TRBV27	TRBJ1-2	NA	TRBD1	TGTGCCAGCAGTCCCAGGGGGGCTTTCTATGGCTACACCTTC	CASSPRGAFYGYTF
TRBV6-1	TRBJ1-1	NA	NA	TGTGCCAGCAGTGAAGCGCACAGGAGTGAAGCTTTCTTT	CASSEAHRSEAFF
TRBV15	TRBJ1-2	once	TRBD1	TGTGCCACCAGCACGCCGCCCGGACAGGGGCCAAAACCTGGCTACACCTTC	CATSTPPGQGPKPGYTF
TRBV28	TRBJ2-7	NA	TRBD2	TGTGCCAGCAGTTTTGGGGGGGGTTGGAAGCCCTACGAGCAGTACTTC	CASSFGGGWKPYEQYF
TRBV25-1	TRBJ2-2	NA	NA	TGTGCCAGCAGCGTCCGCACCGGGGAGCTGTTTTTT	CASSVRTGELFF
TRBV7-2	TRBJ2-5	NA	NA	TGTGCCAGCAGCTTAGAATGGGGAGTAGAGACCCAGTACTTC	CASSLEWGVETQYF
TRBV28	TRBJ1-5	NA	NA	TGTGCCAGCAGCCAGGATGGACTAAGCAATCAGCCCCAGCATTTT	CASSQDGLSNQPQHF
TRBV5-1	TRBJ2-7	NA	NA	TGCGCCAGCAGCTTGAAACCCGGGGGGCTTTCATACGAGCAGTACTTC	CASSLKPGGLSYEQYF
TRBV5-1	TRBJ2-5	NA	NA	TGCGCCAGCAGCGGAGCCCAACAAGAGACCCAGTACTTC	CASSGAQQETQYF
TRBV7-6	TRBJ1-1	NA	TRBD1	TGTGCCAGCAGCTCGGGACAGGGGACTGGAGCTTTCTTT	CASSSGQGTGAFF
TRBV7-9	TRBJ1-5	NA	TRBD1	TGTGCCAGCAGCTCGACAGGGACTAGCAATCAGCCCCAGCATTTT	CASSSTGTSNQPQHF
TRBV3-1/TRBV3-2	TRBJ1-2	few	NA	TGTGCCAGCAGCCAGCCATTAGGGGCAGTGGTGGGAGGCTACACCTTC	CASSQPLGAVVGGYTF
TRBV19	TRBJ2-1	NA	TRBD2	TGTGCCAGTAGTAAGACTGGACTAGCGGGAGAAGAGCAGTTCTTC	CASSKTGLAGEEQFF
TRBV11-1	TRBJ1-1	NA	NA	TGTGCCAGCAGCTTAGGAGCAGGGGAGAACACTGAAGCTTTCTTT	CASSLGAGENTEAFF
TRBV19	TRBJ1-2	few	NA	TGTGCCAGTAGTTCGCGGGCAGCGGTCACTAACTATGGCTACACCTTC	CASSSRAAVTNYGYTF